These 18 T cell receptor beta chains originate from one sample sequenced in a study of long-term antiretroviral therapy in people with HIV (dated by TCRdb to the early 2020s). The immunoSEQ hsTCRB v3.0 assay was used at survey level resolution to sequence the TRB variable region. In its TCRdb copy, this immuneACCESS table keeps in-frame sequences only and misses some clones. Where compared with another copy, unresolved V genes explain less than half of these, and the others have no known cause. For this sample there are 20,000 to 25,000 clones; approximately 80% appear just once. The ten top clones hold 5% of the sample. This specimen was unsorted PBMCs, taken 0.3 years after starting antiretroviral therapy. The receptors were sampled from a man aged 50 to 59 with HIV.

The CDR3, as DNA: TGTGCCAGCAGTCCTCGCCTGATAGAGACGCCCTATAGCAATCAGCCCCAGCATTTT. Translated: CASSPRLIETPYSNQPQHF. This sequence joins TRBV28 and TRBJ1-5; D gene uncertain. This CDR3 has 19 residues. Trimming left V 5 bases short and J 0 bases short, with 23 bases between. Germline CDR1 reads MDHEN; CDR2 reads SYDVKM.

V and J are TRBV6-4 and TRBJ2-2, with 8 bases that match TRBD1. The CDR3 loop spans 14 amino acids. Trimming at V came to 2 bases and at J to 7 bases, leaving 3 bases not matched to a gene. Germline loops: CDR1 MRHNA, CDR2 SNTAGT. The CDR3 here is CASSDGQGNGELFF. CDR3 in DNA: TGTGCCAGCAGTGACGGACAGGGTAACGGGGAGCTGTTTTTT.

The chain joins TRBV5-5 to TRBJ1-1; D not resolved. Germline V gene sequence: CDR1 SGHKS, CDR2 YYEKEE (reference sequence). Trimming cost V 4 bases and J 4 bases, with 23 bases left between them. The CDR3 has 17 residues. The CDR3 DNA is TGTGCCAGCAGCCAAGGGAGTCCCTATAGTTTCGTCACTGAAGCTTTCTTT. This translates into CASSQGSPYSFVTEAFF.

The chain is built from TRBV9 and TRBJ1-2; the D is unclear. CDR3 length: 14 amino acids. The germline V gene encodes CDR1 SGDLS and CDR2 YYNGEE. V lost 6 bases to trimming and J lost 4 bases, with 16 bases between them. This CDR3 reads CASNRGFFGYGYTF. DNA for the CDR3: TGTGCCAGCAATCGAGGGTTTTTCGGCTATGGCTACACCTTC.

The chain carries TRBV11-2 and TRBJ2-1, with D unresolved. The CDR3 sequence is 14 residues long. V lost 5 bases and J 6 bases, leaving 14 bases between the germline ends. CDR1 SGHAT and CDR2 FQNNGV come from the germline V gene. CDR3 in DNA: TGTGCCAGCAGCCCACAAACAGTCTCCAATGAGCAGTTCTTC. Translating gives CASSPQTVSNEQFF. Combining the CDR3 with reference TRBV11-2 and TRBJ2-1 gives the whole variable domain EAGVAQSPRYKIIEKRQSVAFWCNPISGHATLYWYQQILGQGPKLLIQFQNNGVVDDSQLPKDRFSAERLKGVDSTLKIQPAKLEDSAVYLCASSPQTVSNEQFFGPGTRLTVL.

This rearrangement joins TRBV27 to TRBJ1-1; D gene unclear. Germline CDR1 reads MNHEY; CDR2 reads SMNVEV (reference sequence). Trimming cost V 7 bases and J 4 bases, with 7 bases left between them. The CDR3 consists of 11 residues. DNA for the CDR3: TGTGCCAGCATTGCGGGCACTGAAGCTTTCTTT. Its protein product is CASIAGTEAFF.

The V and J genes are TRBV7-9 and TRBJ2-7, with a tentative D call TRBD1 (6 bases). Germline lookup yields CDR1 SEHNR and CDR2 FQNEAQ (reference sequence). This CDR3 region has 14 residues. The V end was cut by 5 bases, the J end by 5 bases, with 16 bases between. The CDR3: CASSGPIGGNEQYF. As DNA, the CDR3 is TGTGCCAGCAGCGGGCCCATAGGGGGAAACGAGCAGTACTTC.

This clone has more than one count but fewer than ten. The chain employs TRBV6-5 and TRBJ2-7; tentatively, D is TRBD2 (6 bases). Germline CDR1 is MNHEY and CDR2 is SVGAGI. The CDR3 length is 15 residues. The V end lost 6 bases, the J end lost 1 base, and 16 bases lay between the germline ends. CDR3 loop: CASRSGGLSSYEQYF. DNA of the CDR3: TGTGCCAGCAGATCCGGAGGACTATCATCCTACGAGCAGTACTTC.

In its sample, this clone was seen a few times. The V call is TRBV7-2, the J call TRBJ1-2, with TRBD1 identical over 9 bases. CDR3 size: 15 residues. Germline values: CDR1 SGHTA, CDR2 FQGNSA. V was clipped by 5 bases and J by 6 bases; unmatched bases: 10. Written as DNA, the CDR3 is TGTGCCAGCAGCCATACAGGGGGCGTCGGAAATGGCTACACCTTC. This encodes CASSHTGGVGNGYTF.

The chain recombines TRBV10-3 with TRBJ2-6, with a possible D match to TRBD1 (6 bases). CDR1 ENHRY and CDR2 SYGVKD come from the germline V gene. The CDR3 contains 19 residues. V dropped 2 bases and J dropped 0 bases, with 17 bases sitting between them. CDR3 loop: CAISEIQGSEGSGANVLTF. CDR3 sequence (DNA): TGTGCCATCAGTGAGATACAGGGATCTGAAGGCTCTGGGGCCAACGTCCTGACTTTC.

The CDR3 DNA reads TGTGCCAGCAGCTTACTTGCGTCTAATGAAAAACTGTTTTTT. This gives the protein CASSLLASNEKLFF. This chain joins TRBV5-6 and TRBJ1-4; D remains unclear. The CDR3 runs 14 residues. With 2 bases removed from V and 3 bases from J, the gap between germline ends came to 8 bases. Germline CDR1 is SGHDT and CDR2 is YYEEEE.

The V gene is TRBV25-1, the J gene TRBJ1-3; tentative D call: TRBD1 (5 bases). Trimming stripped 3 bases from V and 2 bases from J, with 17 bases between. Germline-derived CDR1 and CDR2 are MGHDK and SYGVNS. The CDR3 runs to 17 residues. As DNA, the CDR3 is TGTGCCAGCAGTGACGACCGGGACTCGAATCCTGGAAACACCATATATTTT. Translated: CASSDDRDSNPGNTIYF.

This rearrangement joins TRBV11-2 to TRBJ2-5; either TRBD1 or TRBD2 may supply D (6 bases each). Germline V CDR1 and CDR2: SGHAT, FQNNGV. V lost 4 bases and J lost 2, with 20 bases in between. The CDR3 is made up of 17 amino acids. The CDR3 sequence is CASSSRGAGLFQETQYF. In nucleotides, the CDR3 is TGTGCCAGCAGCTCAAGGGGGGCAGGACTCTTTCAAGAGACCCAGTACTTC.

The V call is TRBV27, the J call TRBJ2-2; no firm D call. Germline values: CDR1 MNHEY, CDR2 SMNVEV (reference sequence). This CDR3 spans 13 amino acids. V was pared by 4 bases and J by 6 bases, with 9 bases between. The CDR3 here is CASSSPGAGELFF. The CDR3, as DNA: TGTGCCAGCAGTTCCCCCGGTGCCGGGGAGCTGTTTTTT.

The chain uses TRBV10-1 and TRBJ2-7; 11 positions match TRBD2. Germline V lookup: CDR1 WNHNN, CDR2 SYGVQD (reference sequence). With V trimmed by 6 bases and J by 4 bases, 14 bases remained unmatched. The CDR3 runs 17 residues. The CDR3 bases are TGCGCCAGCAGCCACTTCAGGGTAGCGGGAGGGAGGTACGAGCAGTACTTC. Its translation: CASSHFRVAGGRYEQYF.

This clone was detected once. The chain uses TRBV28 and TRBJ2-7; 8 nucleotides align to TRBD1. Germline lookup yields CDR1 MDHEN and CDR2 SYDVKM. The V and J ends lost 5 bases and 2 bases, in that order; junction bases with no gene match: 11. The CDR3 is made up of 16 amino acids. CDR3 in DNA: TGTGCCAGCAGTCACCCCTCGGACAGGGTTACCTACGAGCAGTACTTC. Its protein product is CASSHPSDRVTYEQYF.

The V gene is TRBV11-2, the J gene TRBJ2-7; TRBD1 agrees at 8 bases. Germline CDR1 is SGHAT and CDR2 is FQNNGV. This CDR3 region has 14 residues. The J segment lost 3 bases and the V segment lost 6 bases, leaving 7 bases of the junction unmatched. The CDR3 region is CASSRQGPLYEQYF. As DNA, the CDR3 is TGTGCCAGCAGTAGACAGGGGCCCCTCTACGAGCAGTACTTC.

The rearrangement links TRBV10-3 to TRBJ1-3, with D perhaps matching TRBD1 (5 bases). V was trimmed by 7 bases and J by 0 bases, leaving 13 bases between them. Germline CDR1 ENHRY, CDR2 SYGVKD. The CDR3 is 15 amino acids. CDR3 protein: CAITPGPSSGNTIYF. CDR3 in DNA: TGTGCCATCACCCCGGGGCCTAGCTCTGGAAACACCATATATTTT.